These 29 T cell receptor beta chains were all obtained from the same sample, sequenced in a study of control samples from healthy donors and cancer patients. Using immunoSEQ multiplex PCR, the repertoire was profiled, and TCRdb retains in-frame clones only, with some absent. The profile shows 98,000 or so clones, over 60% of them singletons. Material: blood. The receptors were sampled from a woman between 25 and 40 years old in good health.

The chain is built from TRBV27 and TRBJ2-1; 15 bases are a match to TRBD2. With 5 bases clipped from V and 8 bases from J, the junction kept 4 bases outside the gene matches. The germline V gene encodes CDR1 MNHEY and CDR2 SMNVEV (reference sequence). The CDR3 loop spans 15 amino acids. CDR3 coding DNA: TGTGCCAGCAGTCGGACTAGCGGGGGGGTCTATGAGCAGTTCTTC. This encodes CASSRTSGGVYEQFF.

V usage is TRBV3-1 (or the pseudogene TRBV3-2) and J usage is TRBJ1-2; TRBD1 agrees at 10 bases. The CDR3 covers 15 residues. Germline CDR1 LGHDT, CDR2 YNNKEL (reference sequence). With 3 bases clipped from V and 4 bases from J, the junction kept 5 bases outside the gene matches. DNA of the CDR3: TGTGCCAGCAGCCATTGGGACAGGGGCTCCTATGGCTACACCTTC. This gives the protein CASSHWDRGSYGYTF.

This clone occurred a few times. The chain is built from TRBV2 and TRBJ1-2; no firm D call. V was trimmed by 3 bases and J by 8 bases, leaving 13 bases between them. Germline V lookup: CDR1 SNHLY, CDR2 FYNNEI. This CDR3 comprises 13 residues. CDR3 nucleotides: TGTGCCAGCAGTGACACCTTCACGGCAGGCTACACCTTC. This codes for CASSDTFTAGYTF.

This clone was counted only a few times. This rearrangement joins TRBV3-1 (or the pseudogene TRBV3-2) to TRBJ2-1; D is possibly TRBD2 (6 bases). CDR3 length: 15 amino acids. The V gene's germline CDR1 is LGHDT and CDR2 YNNKEL (reference sequence). Trimming took 6 bases from V and 2 from J, leaving 14 bases between them. This CDR3 is CASSIGGTTYNEQFF. CDR3 sequence (DNA): TGTGCCAGCAGTATCGGGGGAACCACCTACAATGAGCAGTTCTTC.

This clone appeared a single time. As DNA, the CDR3 is TGTGCCAGCGGTCAGGGTATGAACACTGAAGCTTTCTTT. The encoded protein is CASGQGMNTEAFF. The chain uses TRBV9 and TRBJ1-1; possibly TRBD1 for D (5 bases). Trimming stripped 7 bases from V and 0 bases from J, with 10 bases between. Germline lookup yields CDR1 SGDLS and CDR2 YYNGEE. There are 13 residues in the CDR3. Based on the CDR3 plus reference TRBV9 and TRBJ1-1, the full variable domain is DSGVTQTPKHLITATGQRVTLRCSPRSGDLSVYWYQQSLDQGLQFLIQYYNGEERAKGNILERFSAQQFPDLHSELNLSSLELGDSALYFCASGQGMNTEAFFGQGTRLTVV.

The gene calls are TRBV2 and TRBJ1-1; D is possibly TRBD1 (6 bases). CDR1 is SNHLY, CDR2 FYNNEI, per germline. V lost 4 bases, J lost 4 bases, and 13 bases lay in between. The CDR3 is 14 amino acids. The CDR3, as DNA: TGTGCCAGCAGTGGGCCCAGGGGTGGCACTGAAGCTTTCTTT. It yields the protein CASSGPRGGTEAFF.

The V call is TRBV10-3, the J call TRBJ2-5; TRBD2 matches at 13 bases. Germline CDR1 reads ENHRY; CDR2 reads SYGVKD. The V segment lost 6 bases and the J segment 5 bases; nucleotides outside the gene matches: 3. CDR3 size: 14 residues. The CDR3 bases are TGTGCCATCAGGCCGGGACTAGCGGGGGAGACCCAGTACTTC. Residues: CAIRPGLAGETQYF.

This clone has just one count. This chain links TRBV5-1 with TRBJ1-2, with TRBD1 matching 8 bases. J was trimmed by 2 bases and V by 0 bases; bases with no gene match: 0. CDR3 size: 14 residues. Germline V gives CDR1 SGHRS, CDR2 YFSETQ. The CDR3 DNA sequence: TGCGCCAGCAGCTTGGGACAGGGGAACTATGGCTACACCTTC. Translation gives CASSLGQGNYGYTF. The variable domain in full, completed from reference TRBV5-1 and TRBJ1-2, reads KAGVTQTPRYLIKTRGQQVTLSCSPISGHRSVSWYQQTPGQGLQFLFEYFSETQRNKGNFPGRFSGRQFSNSRSEMNVSTLELGDSALYLCASSLGQGNYGYTFGSGTRLTVV.

The chain has TRBV6-5 and TRBJ1-2, with D possibly matching TRBD1 (5 bases). The germline V gene encodes CDR1 MNHEY and CDR2 SVGAGI. There are 13 residues in the CDR3. V was clipped by 7 bases and J by 4 bases, with 13 bases between them. CDR3 residues: CASMDTKGYGYTF. The CDR3, as DNA: TGTGCCAGCATGGACACCAAGGGCTATGGCTACACCTTC.

V is TRBV19 and J is TRBJ1-3; D is uncertain. Trimming stripped 4 bases from V and 4 bases from J, with 20 bases between. The CDR3 has 17 residues. Per germline, CDR1 LNHDA and CDR2 SQIVND (reference sequence). CDR3 in DNA: TGTGCCAGTAGTAACCCTGGACGGCGCCTAGGAGGAAACACCATATATTTT. Amino acids: CASSNPGRRLGGNTIYF.

V gene TRBV5-1 combines with J gene TRBJ2-5; D is unclear. The V and J ends lost 0 bases and 2 bases respectively, with 8 bases between them. The CDR3 has 14 residues. Germline V lookup: CDR1 SGHRS, CDR2 YFSETQ. For the CDR3, the DNA is TGCGCCAGCAGCTTGGCTGCAGGACAAGAGACCCAGTACTTC. Protein sequence: CASSLAAGQETQYF.

The gene calls are TRBV30 and TRBJ1-1; D gene uncertain. The CDR3 has 12 amino acids. Germline CDR1 GTSNPN, CDR2 SVGIG (reference sequence). V gave up 0 bases and J gave up 6 bases, with 8 bases separating them. DNA of the CDR3: TGTGCCTGGAGTGTATACAGATCTGAAGCTTTCTTT. This codes for CAWSVYRSEAFF.

The rearrangement links TRBV30 to TRBJ1-6; no clear D. Germline V CDR1 and CDR2: GTSNPN, SVGIG (reference sequence). The CDR3 is 12 amino acids. V gave up 1 base and J gave up 13 bases, with 11 bases separating them. Here the CDR3 reads CAWSGSDFPLHF. The DNA of the CDR3 is TGTGCCTGGAGTGGGTCGGATTTCCCCCTCCACTTT.

The J gene is TRBJ2-1, the V gene TRBV5-1; D could derive from TRBD1 or TRBD2 (5 bases each). The germline gives CDR1 SGHRS, CDR2 YFSETQ. The V and J ends lost 4 bases and 0 bases respectively, with 8 bases between them. This CDR3 comprises 14 residues. Here the CDR3 reads CASSRDGSYNEQFF. In nucleotides, the CDR3 is TGCGCCAGCAGCCGGGACGGCTCCTACAATGAGCAGTTCTTC.

This clone was observed a handful of times. The J gene is TRBJ2-7, the V gene TRBV23-1; 7 bases line up with TRBD1. TRBV23-1 is filed as an ORF, its function uncertain. After removal of 11 bases from V and 4 bases from J, the junction contained 11 bases not matched to a gene. The CDR3 sequence is 13 residues long. The CDR3 DNA sequence: TGCGCCCGGGACAGCAAAGAAAATTACGAGCAGTACTTC. Translating it yields CARDSKENYEQYF.

V usage is TRBV19 and J usage is TRBJ2-7; possibly TRBD2 for D (6 bases). The length of the CDR3 is 15 residues. The germline V gene encodes CDR1 LNHDA and CDR2 SQIVND (reference sequence). Trimming shortened V by 3 bases and J by 3 bases, and 15 bases separated the two germline ends. The CDR3: CASSIAGTGDYEQYF. The CDR3 DNA sequence: TGTGCCAGTAGTATCGCCGGGACGGGAGACTACGAGCAGTACTTC.

V is TRBV7-2 and J is TRBJ1-6; D not certain. Trimming cost V 1 base and J 9 bases, with 19 bases left between them. The germline CDR1 and CDR2 sequences are SGHTA and FQGNSA. This CDR3 is built from 17 residues. In nucleotides, the CDR3 is TGTGCCAGCAGCTTAGGCCCGCGAGGAATGGGGAGTTCACCCCTCCACTTT. Translation: CASSLGPRGMGSSPLHF.

This clone was detected once. The chain uses TRBV7-2 and TRBJ2-5; 12 bases agree with TRBD2. The CDR3 has 15 amino acids. CDR1 SGHTA and CDR2 FQGNSA come from the germline V gene. The junction had 6 bases not matched to a gene; V was cut back by 5 bases and J by 5 bases. CDR3 amino acids: CASSPGTSGRETQYF. DNA of the CDR3: TGTGCCAGCAGCCCAGGGACTAGCGGGCGGGAGACCCAGTACTTC.

This rearrangement joins TRBV5-4 to TRBJ1-1; 7 positions match TRBD1. CDR1 SGHNT and CDR2 YYREEE come from the germline V gene (reference sequence). The CDR3 is 15 residues long. The V segment lost 0 bases and the J segment 4 bases; nucleotides outside the gene matches: 6. Here the CDR3 DNA reads TGTGCCAGCAGCTTGGTTGAGGGGGCCGGCACTGAAGCTTTCTTT. Amino acids: CASSLVEGAGTEAFF. Supplemented by reference TRBV5-4 and TRBJ1-1, the full variable domain reads ETGVTQSPTHLIKTRGQQVTLRCSSQSGHNTVSWYQQALGQGPQFIFQYYREEENGRGNFPPRFSGLQFPNYSSELNVNALELDDSALYLCASSLVEGAGTEAFFGQGTRLTVV.

The chain combines TRBV12-3 or TRBV12-4 with TRBJ1-2, with D possibly being TRBD1 (6 bases). This CDR3 comprises 12 residues. Trimming took off 5 bases at V and 4 bases at J, with 8 bases between the two ends. The DNA for the CDR3 is TGTGCCAGCAGTCCGGACAGCTATGGCTACACCTTC. It encodes CASSPDSYGYTF.

The count of this clone is one. V usage is TRBV3-1 (or the pseudogene TRBV3-2) and J usage is TRBJ2-3; no definite D call. The CDR3 is 14 amino acids. CDR1 is LGHDT and CDR2 is YNNKEL in the germline V gene (reference sequence). The V end lost 1 base, the J end lost 2 bases, and 7 bases lay between the germline ends. The CDR3 DNA reads as TGTGCCAGCAGCCAAGGCTACTCCACAGATACGCAGTATTTT. It translates to CASSQGYSTDTQYF.

The chain employs TRBV11-3 and TRBJ2-7; D is undetermined. Germline-derived CDR1 and CDR2 are SGHNT and YENEEA. V gave up 1 base and J gave up 0 bases, with 7 bases separating them. This CDR3 contains 14 residues. The DNA for the CDR3 is TGTGCCAGCAGCTTAGGATCTGGCTCCTACGAGCAGTACTTC. Residues: CASSLGSGSYEQYF.

This chain connects TRBV11-3 to TRBJ2-5; D is ambiguous. The CDR3 has 15 amino acids. V was shortened by 1 base and J by 1 base, with 10 bases between the two germline ends. Germline loops: CDR1 SGHNT, CDR2 YENEEA. The CDR3 reads CASSLGGRTQETQYF. The DNA for the CDR3 is TGTGCCAGCAGCTTAGGTGGAAGGACCCAAGAGACCCAGTACTTC.

This clone turned up a few times. The gene calls are TRBV7-8 and TRBJ2-1, with D possibly TRBD1 on 5 matching bases. Between the trimmed V and J ends, which lost 1 base and 3 bases, there was a span of 7 bases. Germline CDR1 SGHVS, CDR2 FQNEAQ. The CDR3 has 14 amino acids. Written as DNA, the CDR3 is TGTGCCAGCAGCTTAGTAGACAGCTACAATGAGCAGTTCTTC. Its protein product is CASSLVDSYNEQFF.

This chain uses TRBV6-6 with TRBJ1-1, with D unresolved. This CDR3 comprises 14 residues. V gave up 0 bases and J gave up 0 bases, with 5 bases separating them. Looked up from germline, CDR1 is MNHNY and CDR2 is SVGAGI (reference sequence). The chain's CDR3 is CASSYSGLNTEAFF. The CDR3 region has the DNA TGTGCCAGCAGTTACTCCGGACTGAACACTGAAGCTTTCTTT.

The chain joins TRBV19 to TRBJ1-2; perhaps TRBD1 as D (5 bases). Trimming took 3 bases from V and 4 from J, leaving 12 bases between them. This CDR3 has 14 residues. Germline V CDR1 and CDR2: LNHDA, SQIVND (reference sequence). CDR3 in DNA: TGTGCCAGTAGTATCCGAAGCCAGGGCTATGGCTACACCTTC. Translated: CASSIRSQGYGYTF. Filled out from reference TRBV19 and TRBJ1-2, the complete variable domain reads DGGITQSPKYLFRKEGQNVTLSCEQNLNHDAMYWYRQDPGQGLRLIYYSQIVNDFQKGDIAEGYSVSREKKESFPLTVTSAQKNPTAFYLCASSIRSQGYGYTFGSGTRLTVV.

The rearrangement uses TRBV19 and TRBJ2-4; weak D call: TRBD1 (5 bases). The CDR3 totals 14 residues. Trimming shortened V by 7 bases and J by 2 bases, and 12 bases separated the two germline ends. Germline V gene sequence: CDR1 LNHDA, CDR2 SQIVND (reference sequence). This CDR3 is CASTWGPSKNIQYF. The CDR3 nucleotides read TGTGCCAGTACGTGGGGCCCTTCCAAAAACATTCAGTACTTC.

The chain links TRBV4-1 to TRBJ1-2; D gene unclear. The CDR3 is 16 amino acids. The ends were cut back, 2 bases at V and 2 bases at J, with 15 bases in the middle. From germline, CDR1 is MGHRA and CDR2 YSYEKL. For the CDR3, the DNA is TGCGCCAGCAGCCAAATTAACCAAATCGGGAACTATGGCTACACCTTC. This encodes CASSQINQIGNYGYTF.

The genes are TRBV10-2 and TRBJ1-3; tentative D call: TRBD1 (5 bases). From germline, CDR1 is WSHSY and CDR2 SAAADI. The CDR3 has 15 residues. V was clipped by 3 bases and J by 4 bases, with 13 bases between them. The CDR3 spells CASSDPTGPGNTIYF. DNA of the CDR3: TGCGCCAGCAGTGACCCAACAGGCCCCGGAAACACCATATATTTT.